The 8 T cell receptor beta chains reported below all come from one sample, sequenced in a study of glioma-infiltrating T cells. Using RNA template, CDR3s of TCR alpha and beta were amplified with iRepertoire arm-PCR. TCRdb reanalysed the multiplex PCR reads using MiXCR and keeps one entry per CDR3 protein. Of over 100,000 distinct CDR3 sequences listed, about 25% are singletons. Sequenced input: glioma tissue, nonneoplastic brain tissue, or PBMCs (not recorded which). The receptor set was obtained from a human donor with low-grade glioma or glioblastoma, undergoing nonglioma brain surgery, or in good health (not recorded which).

This clonotype appeared many times. The V gene is TRBV18, the J gene TRBJ2-7; weak D call: TRBD1 (5 bases). In germline, CDR1 is KGHSH, CDR2 LQKENI. Trimming stripped 4 bases from V and 5 bases from J, with 9 bases between. This CDR3 is built from 12 residues. In nucleotides, the CDR3 is TGTGCCAGCTCACAGACAGTCCACGAGCAGTACTTC. It is translated as CASSQTVHEQYF.

With respect to this clonotype: One end of the junction is discordant with germline, which a read error may explain. The rearrangement links TRBV14 to TRBJ1-4; the D is unclear. CDR1 is SGHDN, CDR2 FVKESK, per germline. CDR3 length equals 13 residues. The CDR3: CASSARLPEKLFF. CDR3 coding DNA: TGTGCCAGCAGCGCCCGCTTACCTGAAAAACTTTTTTTT.

This clonotype has a count of ten or more. The chain employs TRBV15 and TRBJ1-1, with 7 bases lining up with TRBD1. Losses at the gene ends were 4 bases for V and 1 base for J; bases not matched to a gene: 3. Germline CDR1 is LNHNV and CDR2 is YYDKDF (reference sequence). The CDR3 totals 14 residues. DNA for the CDR3: TGTGCCACCAGCACCGGGACAGCGAACACTGAAGCTTTCTTT. It is translated as CATSTGTANTEAFF.

Only a few counts were recorded for this clonotype. This chain links TRBV12-3 or TRBV12-4 with TRBJ2-4; D unresolved. The V end lost 1 base, the J end lost 1 base, and 11 bases lay between the germline ends. The CDR3 totals 16 residues. The chain's CDR3 is CASSLGVQPAKNIQYF. The CDR3 DNA sequence: TGTGCCAGCAGTTTAGGGGTTCAGCCGGCCAAAAACATTCAGTACTTC.

This clonotype has more than one count but fewer than ten. One end of the junction is discordant with germline, which a read error may explain. The V call is TRBV12-3 or TRBV12-4, the J call TRBJ2-2, with D perhaps TRBD2 (6 bases). The CDR3 has 16 amino acids. CDR3 nucleotides: TGTGCCAGCATGCCCGCCGGCGGGAAGAACACCGGTGAGCTGTTTTTT. Translated, it gives CASMPAGGKNTGELFF.

This clonotype was seen at least ten times. V usage is TRBV18 and J usage is TRBJ2-1, with 7 bases that match TRBD1. With 2 bases clipped from V and 4 bases from J, the junction kept 2 bases outside the gene matches. Germline V gives CDR1 KGHSH, CDR2 LQKENI. There are 14 residues in the CDR3. Here the CDR3 DNA reads TGTGCCAGCTCACCAGGGGACAGATACAATGAGCAGTTCTTC. Its protein is CASSPGDRYNEQFF.

The chain is built from TRBV6-2 or TRBV6-3 and TRBJ2-7; no firm D call. V was cut by 2 bases and J by 5 bases, with 10 bases left in between. Germline loops: CDR1 MNHEY, CDR2 SVGEGT. The CDR3 length is 13 residues. CDR3 sequence: CASSYPGYNEQYF. CDR3 bases: TGTGCCAGCAGTTACCCGGGTTACAACGAGCAGTACTTC.

The rearrangement joins TRBV6-5 to TRBJ2-7; the match to TRBD1 covers 7 bases. CDR3 size: 14 residues. Trimming at V came to 5 bases and at J to 1 base, leaving 5 bases not matched to a gene. The germline V gene encodes CDR1 MNHEY and CDR2 SVGAGI. For the CDR3, the DNA is TGTGCCAGCAGTCAACAGGGGCTATCCTACGAGCAGTACTTC. This sequence encodes CASSQQGLSYEQYF.